This entry features one T cell receptor (beta chain) sequence. Antigen unknown. This entry belongs to a study of shared clonotypes between healthy human individuals. Study-wide context: The composition of the donors was two women and a few men aged 18 to 49.

V lost 5 bases to trimming and J lost 1 base, with 6 bases between them. The CDR3 is 13 amino acids. The germline gives CDR1 SNHLY, CDR2 FYNNEI. There were no recent acute infections or vaccinations among the donors, who were healthy HIV-negative adults. Study results and limitations: Larger estimated richness was generally seen in naive subsets than in memory subsets. Four donors shared 5% to 5.5% of their naive CD4 clonotypes.

Profiled with immunoSEQ multiplex PCR; TCRdb holds only in-frame clones, not every one. The sample comprises over a million clones, approximately 76% of which are singletons, and 1.4% rests with the top ten. The chain has TRBV2 and TRBJ2-1; no clear D. Sequenced: memory CD4+ T cells sorted from blood. Subset given: CD45RA-negative fraction. This TCR derives from a young man in good health. DNA for the CDR3: TGTGCCAGCAGTATAGGTTCCTACAATGAGCAGTTCTTC. It is translated as CASSIGSYNEQFF. Drawing the rest from reference TRBV2 and TRBJ2-1, the complete variable domain is EPEVTQTPSHQVTQMGQEVILRCVPISNHLYFYWYRQILGQKVEFLVSFYNNEISEKSEIFDDQFSVERPDGSNFTLKIRSTKLEDSAMYFCASSIGSYNEQFFGPGTRLTVL.